This passage covers 22 T cell receptor beta chains from one sample sequenced in a study of T cell responses to AZD1222 COVID-19 vaccine. The protocol was immunoSEQ multiplex PCR, while the TCRdb copy is restricted to in-frame clones and leaves out a portion. The sample has some 120,000 clones; 80% to 90% are singletons. The material was peripheral blood, obtained 28 days after the second AZD1222 dose. The receptors were sampled from an adult who received the AZD1222 COVID-19 vaccine.

In its sample, this clone was seen once. This sequence joins TRBV27 and TRBJ2-5, with D perhaps TRBD2 (5 bases). In germline, CDR1 is MNHEY, CDR2 SMNVEV (reference sequence). Trimming left V 1 base short and J 5 bases short, with 14 bases between. The CDR3 has 15 residues. CDR3 in DNA: TGTGCCAGCAGTTTATTATGGGAGCTGAGGGAGACCCAGTACTTC. Its protein product is CASSLLWELRETQYF.

On this clone itself: The junction departs from the called germline gene at one end, perhaps through a read error. The rearrangement joins TRBV5-4 to TRBJ1-1, with D perhaps matching TRBD1 (6 bases). The CDR3 is made up of 15 amino acids. CDR1 SGHNT and CDR2 YYREEE come from the germline V gene (reference sequence). The CDR3 nucleotides are TGTGCCAGCAGCTTGCCGGGGACAATGGGGGCAAAAGCCTCGTTT. Amino acids: CASSLPGTMGAKASF.

The V call is TRBV18, the J call TRBJ2-2; 7 bases are a match to TRBD1. This CDR3 has 16 amino acids. V lost 3 bases to trimming and J lost 4 bases; unmatched junction nucleotides: 8. In germline, CDR1 is KGHSH, CDR2 LQKENI. CDR3 in amino acids: CASSPYADRPTGELFF. The DNA for the CDR3 is TGTGCCAGCTCACCCTACGCGGACAGGCCCACCGGGGAGCTGTTTTTT.

The chain employs TRBV6-6 and TRBJ2-7; TRBD1 might be the D (6 bases). Germline CDR1 and CDR2: MNHNY and SVGAGI (reference sequence). Between the trimmed V and J ends, which lost 7 bases and 5 bases, there was a span of 15 bases. The CDR3 contains 13 residues. Written as DNA, the CDR3 is TGTGCCAGCACCCCACAGGGAGTGCACGAGCAGTACTTC. This gives the protein CASTPQGVHEQYF.

The chain carries TRBV28 and TRBJ2-7; D is uncertain. V was clipped by 8 bases and J by 2 bases, with 10 bases between them. Germline CDR1 reads MDHEN; CDR2 reads SYDVKM. This CDR3 has 12 residues. Written as DNA, the CDR3 is TGTGCCAGCCAGCCAGTTCCCTACGAGCAGTACTTC. The encoded protein is CASQPVPYEQYF.

The chain carries TRBV19 and TRBJ2-1; TRBD2 is a possible D gene (6 bases). The CDR3 covers 15 residues. Germline V lookup: CDR1 LNHDA, CDR2 SQIVND (reference sequence). The germline V and J ends were trimmed by 0 bases and 6 bases, with 12 bases remaining between them. The CDR3 DNA is TGTGCCAGTAGTATAGATATCGGAGGGACCAATGAGCAGTTCTTC. This codes for CASSIDIGGTNEQFF. The full variable domain, its missing parts supplied by reference TRBV19 and TRBJ2-1, is DGGITQSPKYLFRKEGQNVTLSCEQNLNHDAMYWYRQDPGQGLRLIYYSQIVNDFQKGDIAEGYSVSREKKESFPLTVTSAQKNPTAFYLCASSIDIGGTNEQFFGPGTRLTVL.

The chain joins TRBV7-9 to TRBJ1-1; D call uncertain. CDR1 is SEHNR and CDR2 is FQNEAQ in the germline V gene (reference sequence). The CDR3 is made up of 12 amino acids. V dropped 3 bases and J dropped 4 bases, with 6 bases sitting between them. CDR3 sequence (DNA): TGTGCCAGCAGCTTGGACGTCACTGAAGCTTTCTTT. Its translation: CASSLDVTEAFF. Combining the CDR3 with reference TRBV7-9 and TRBJ1-1 gives the whole variable domain DTGVSQNPRHKITKRGQNVTFRCDPISEHNRLYWYRQTLGQGPEFLTYFQNEAQLEKSRLLSDRFSAERPKGSFSTLEIQRTEQGDSAMYLCASSLDVTEAFFGQGTRLTVV.

The chain recombines TRBV18 with TRBJ2-7; 7 nucleotides line up with TRBD1. Trimming at V came to 3 bases and at J to 2 bases, leaving 10 bases not matched to a gene. Germline lookup yields CDR1 KGHSH and CDR2 LQKENI. CDR3 length equals 16 residues. The CDR3 DNA reads as TGTGCCAGCTCACCTGGATCGTCGACAGGGACCTACGAGCAGTACTTC. This translates into CASSPGSSTGTYEQYF.

The V and J genes are TRBV6-4 and TRBJ2-7, with D hard to call. CDR1 is MRHNA, CDR2 SNTAGT, per germline. CDR3 length: 13 residues. V lost 0 bases and J lost 0, with 3 bases in between. The CDR3, as DNA: TGTGCCAGCAGTGACTCAAGCTCCTACGAGCAGTACTTC. Translating it yields CASSDSSSYEQYF.

The J gene is TRBJ1-5, the V gene TRBV24-1; TRBD1 aligns across 7 bases. In germline, CDR1 is KGHDR, CDR2 SFDVKD. There are 14 residues in the CDR3. V dropped 0 bases and J dropped 7; count of bases not matched to a gene: 2. Here the CDR3 reads CATSDLAGGQPQHF. CDR3 nucleotide sequence: TGTGCCACCAGTGATTTGGCAGGGGGACAGCCCCAGCATTTT.

This clone was seen a few times. The gene calls are TRBV6-6 and TRBJ2-5; D remains ambiguous. Germline V gene lookup returns CDR1 MNHNY and CDR2 SVGAGI (reference sequence). The CDR3 sequence is 16 residues long. V was pared by 2 bases and J by 5 bases, with 18 bases between. The CDR3 is CASSYPQGGMRETQYF. CDR3 in DNA: TGTGCCAGCAGTTACCCCCAAGGTGGGATGCGGGAGACCCAGTACTTC.

The chain combines TRBV12-3 or TRBV12-4 with TRBJ1-2; D gene unclear. V was clipped by 2 bases and J by 8 bases, with 12 bases between them. CDR3 length equals 13 residues. The CDR3 nucleotides are TGTGCCAGCAGTTTACCGCGGGCTGGAGGCTACACCTTC. It yields the protein CASSLPRAGGYTF.

The chain couples TRBV24-1 to TRBJ2-3; tentatively, D is TRBD1 (6 bases). The V gene's germline CDR1 is KGHDR and CDR2 SFDVKD. V was pared by 4 bases and J by 0 bases, with 13 bases between. This CDR3 region has 16 residues. CDR3 region: CATSDHNRDSTDTQYF. DNA for the CDR3: TGTGCCACCAGTGACCACAACAGGGACAGCACAGATACGCAGTATTTT.

The chain is built from TRBV29-1 and TRBJ1-1; D is unclear. Deletions cut 1 base from V and 0 bases from J, with 12 bases between. Germline-derived CDR1 and CDR2 are SQVTM and ANQGSEA. The CDR3 extends over 15 amino acids. The CDR3 nucleotides read TGCAGCGTTGAAGTTGGGGAGACAATGAACACTGAAGCTTTCTTT. Translation gives CSVEVGETMNTEAFF. Full variable domain (rest looked up from reference TRBV29-1 and TRBJ1-1): SAVISQKPSRDICQRGTSLTIQCQVDSQVTMMFWYRQQPGQSLTLIATANQGSEATYESGFVIDKFPISRPNLTFSTLTVSNMSPEDSSIYLCSVEVGETMNTEAFFGQGTRLTVV.

This sequence joins TRBV9 and TRBJ1-2; D gene uncertain. The CDR3 has 13 residues. Between the trimmed V and J ends, which lost 2 bases and 8 bases, there was a span of 13 bases. CDR1 and CDR2 (germline): SGDLS, YYNGEE. The CDR3 sequence is CASSVSSMVGYTF. The DNA of the CDR3 is TGTGCCAGCAGCGTCTCCTCGATGGTGGGCTACACCTTC.

This chain uses TRBV2 with TRBJ2-1; possibly TRBD1 for D (5 bases). The CDR3 contains 15 residues. V was clipped by 6 bases and J by 0 bases, with 12 bases between them. Germline CDR1 and CDR2: SNHLY and FYNNEI. The CDR3, as DNA: TGTGCCAGCAGATGGACAACGAGCTCCTACAATGAGCAGTTCTTC. It translates to CASRWTTSSYNEQFF.

This CDR3 reads CASSPSPNQPQHF. In nucleotides, the CDR3 is TGCGCCAGCAGCCCGAGCCCAAATCAGCCCCAGCATTTT. This rearrangement joins TRBV5-1 to TRBJ1-5; no firm D call. This CDR3 has 13 residues. Trimming removed 4 bases from V and 4 bases from J, with 9 bases in between. Germline V gives CDR1 SGHRS, CDR2 YFSETQ.

The chain recombines TRBV7-6 with TRBJ1-6; possible D gene TRBD1, 5 bases. The CDR3 length is 15 residues. V was trimmed by 3 bases and J by 10 bases, leaving 16 bases between them. Germline CDR1 and CDR2: SGHVS and FNYEAQ. For the CDR3, the DNA is TGTGCCAGCAGCTTGGGGACGGCCTTTGGGTCACCCCTCCACTTT. Protein sequence: CASSLGTAFGSPLHF.

This sequence joins TRBV7-6 and TRBJ2-5, with D perhaps matching TRBD1 (5 bases). The germline CDR1 and CDR2 sequences are SGHVS and FNYEAQ. V lost 1 base and J lost 3, with 15 bases in between. This CDR3 is 16 amino acids long. CDR3 loop: CASSLGTPETKETQYF. The CDR3 DNA reads as TGTGCCAGCAGCTTAGGGACACCAGAAACCAAAGAGACCCAGTACTTC.

The V gene is TRBV2, the J gene TRBJ1-5; tentatively, D is TRBD1 (6 bases). CDR1 is SNHLY, CDR2 FYNNEI, per germline. V lost 6 bases and J lost 1, with 7 bases in between. CDR3 length: 13 residues. This chain's CDR3 is CASRGQSNQPQHF. The CDR3 region has the DNA TGTGCCAGCAGAGGACAGAGCAATCAGCCCCAGCATTTT.

V usage is TRBV6-5 and J usage is TRBJ1-1; D is perhaps TRBD1 (5 bases). The CDR3 totals 13 residues. The V gene's germline CDR1 is MNHEY and CDR2 SVGAGI. The germline V and J ends were trimmed by 2 bases and 7 bases, with 11 bases remaining between them. CDR3 region: CASSYHGGVEAFF. DNA of the CDR3: TGTGCCAGCAGTTACCACGGGGGGGTTGAAGCTTTCTTT.

V usage is TRBV5-5 and J usage is TRBJ2-2; no clear D. The V end was cut by 4 bases, the J end by 3 bases, with 13 bases between. This CDR3 is built from 15 residues. The germline V gene encodes CDR1 SGHKS and CDR2 YYEKEE (reference sequence). The CDR3 reads CASSPQVIYTGELFF. The CDR3 DNA reads as TGTGCCAGCAGCCCCCAGGTCATATACACCGGGGAGCTGTTTTTT.